This paragraph covers one T cell receptor beta chain sequence. These data come from a study of response to subunit inactivated influenza vaccine. TCRdb used MiXCR to reprocess the RT-PCR reads, holding one entry per CDR3 protein. The table lists about 540,000 distinct CDR3 sequences, roughly a quarter of them singletons. Trimming cost V 5 bases and J 1 base, with 8 bases left between them. Germline lookup yields CDR1 MNHEY and CDR2 SVGEGT. This CDR3 is built from 13 residues. The same sample was also studied in work on T cells expressing NK-cell markers. Per that paper: UMI-tagged 5'RACE template switching yielded the TCR beta cDNA.

The chain employs TRBV6-2 or TRBV6-3 and TRBJ1-2; D is unclear. Here the sequenced sample was CD4+ T cells sorted from PBMCs, taken 12 days after vaccination. This receptor was taken from a man in his fifties who received an inactivated influenza vaccine. The CDR3 DNA reads TGTGCCAGCAGTGAAATGGGTAACTATGGCTACACCTTC. This sequence encodes CASSEMGNYGYTF.